The clone carrying this T cell receptor beta chain was recorded many times. What it recognizes is unknown. RNA transcripts yielded amplified TCR beta CDR3 regions. First-round RT-PCR of the TCR CDR3 relied on the HTBI primer set. Each CDR3 protein is one row after TCRdb ran MiXCR on the multiplex PCR reads. The data hold 150,000 or so distinct CDR3 sequences, with approximately 20% observed a single time. This sample is drawn from a study of T cells in Graves' hyperthyroidism and ophthalmopathy. Overall study results and limits: Prediction of ophthalmopathy progression came a median about 6 months pre-onset. In simple terms, a model built on 13 V-J features told ophthalmopathy apart from stable hyperthyroidism.

The hyperthyroidism patients had all been newly diagnosed, and their disease duration was under 2 months. Their ages ranged from 18 to 65 years. Blood dates from first hyperthyroidism diagnosis, before any ophthalmopathy symptoms. This CDR3 is built from 14 residues. Germline values: CDR1 GTSNPN, CDR2 SVGIG (reference sequence). V was pared by 4 bases and J by 6 bases, with 19 bases between. Material: blood. The V and J genes are TRBV30 and TRBJ2-7; possibly TRBD1 or TRBD2 for D (5 bases each). The sequence came from a woman between 50 and 59 years old with Graves' hyperthyroidism that later progressed to Graves' ophthalmopathy. The chain's CDR3 is CAWKSGTWVSEQYF. In DNA form, the CDR3 reads TGTGCCTGGAAATCAGGGACGTGGGTCTCCGAGCAGTACTTC.